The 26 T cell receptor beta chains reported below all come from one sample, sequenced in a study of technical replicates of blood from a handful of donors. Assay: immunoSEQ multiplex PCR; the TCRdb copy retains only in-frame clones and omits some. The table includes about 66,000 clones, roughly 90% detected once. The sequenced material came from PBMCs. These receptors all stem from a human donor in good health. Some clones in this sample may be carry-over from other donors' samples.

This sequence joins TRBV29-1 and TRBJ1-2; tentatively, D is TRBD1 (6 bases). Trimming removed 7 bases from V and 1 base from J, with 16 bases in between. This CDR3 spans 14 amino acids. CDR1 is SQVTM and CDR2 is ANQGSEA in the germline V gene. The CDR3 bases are TGCAGCGCCAGGGGCGGCAGGGGTAACTATGGCTACACCTTC. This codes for CSARGGRGNYGYTF.

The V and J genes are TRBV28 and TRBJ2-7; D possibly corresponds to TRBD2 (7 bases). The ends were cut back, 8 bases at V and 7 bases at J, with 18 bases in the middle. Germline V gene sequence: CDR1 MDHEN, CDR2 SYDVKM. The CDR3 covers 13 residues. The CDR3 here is CASRGATLGEQYF. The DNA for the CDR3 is TGTGCCAGCCGGGGGGCAACATTGGGGGAGCAGTACTTC.

CDR3 sequence (DNA): TGCGCCAGCAGCCTGGGGGGGGAGAACACTGAAGCTTTCTTT. Amino acids: CASSLGGENTEAFF. This rearrangement joins TRBV5-1 to TRBJ1-1, with a possible D match to TRBD1 (5 bases). Germline CDR1 SGHRS, CDR2 YFSETQ. Between the trimmed V and J ends, which lost 4 bases and 1 base, there was a span of 11 bases. The CDR3 length is 14 residues.

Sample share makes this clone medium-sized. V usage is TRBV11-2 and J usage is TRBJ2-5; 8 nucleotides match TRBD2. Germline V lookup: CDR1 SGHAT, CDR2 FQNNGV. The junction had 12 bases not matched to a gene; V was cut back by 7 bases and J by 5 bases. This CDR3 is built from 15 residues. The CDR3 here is CASTAWPAGEETQYF. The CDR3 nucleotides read TGTGCCAGCACTGCTTGGCCAGCGGGGGAGGAGACCCAGTACTTC.

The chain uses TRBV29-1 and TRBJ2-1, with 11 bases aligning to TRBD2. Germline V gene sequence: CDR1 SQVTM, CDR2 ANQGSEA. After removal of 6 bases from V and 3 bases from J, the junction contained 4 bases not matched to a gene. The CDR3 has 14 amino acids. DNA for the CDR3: TGCAGCGTACTCACTAGCGGGAGCTACAATGAGCAGTTCTTC. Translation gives CSVLTSGSYNEQFF.

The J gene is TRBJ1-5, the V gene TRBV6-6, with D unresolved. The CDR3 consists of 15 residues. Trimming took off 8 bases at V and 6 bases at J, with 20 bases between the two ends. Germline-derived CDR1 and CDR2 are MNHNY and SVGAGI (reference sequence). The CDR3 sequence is CASEKPGGAGQPQHF. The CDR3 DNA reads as TGTGCCAGCGAGAAACCGGGTGGCGCTGGTCAGCCCCAGCATTTT.

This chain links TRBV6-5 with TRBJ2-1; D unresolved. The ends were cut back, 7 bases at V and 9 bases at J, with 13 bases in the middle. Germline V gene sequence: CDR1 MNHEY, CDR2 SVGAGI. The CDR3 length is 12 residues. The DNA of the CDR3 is TGTGCCAGCAAAATAGCTGGCGGTGAGCAGTTCTTC. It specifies CASKIAGGEQFF.

The CDR3 region is CASSEYRGGRPAQYF. CDR3 nucleotide sequence: TGTGCCAGCAGTGAATACCGGGGGGGCCGACCTGCCCAGTACTTC. V is TRBV2 and J is TRBJ2-5; 8 nucleotides match TRBD2. CDR3 length: 15 residues. The junction had 11 bases not matched to a gene; V was cut back by 2 bases and J by 9 bases. In germline, CDR1 is SNHLY, CDR2 FYNNEI.

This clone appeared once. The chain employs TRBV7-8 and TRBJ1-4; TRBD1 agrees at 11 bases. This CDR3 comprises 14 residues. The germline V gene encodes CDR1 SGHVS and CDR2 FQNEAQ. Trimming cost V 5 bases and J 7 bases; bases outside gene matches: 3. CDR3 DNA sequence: TGTGCCAGCAGCGGACAGGGGGCAGCTGAAAAACTGTTTTTT. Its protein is CASSGQGAAEKLFF.

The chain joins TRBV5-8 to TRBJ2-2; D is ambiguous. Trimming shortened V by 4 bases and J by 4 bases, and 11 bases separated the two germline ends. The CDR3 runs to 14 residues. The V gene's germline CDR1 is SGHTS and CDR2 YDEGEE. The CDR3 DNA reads TGTGCCAGCAGCCCGCGACAAATCACCGGGGAGCTGTTTTTT. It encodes CASSPRQITGELFF.

The CDR3 nucleotides are TGCGCCAGCAGCCAAGATGTACGGGGGACTGAAGCTTTCTTT. Translating it yields CASSQDVRGTEAFF. The chain is built from TRBV4-1 and TRBJ1-1; weak D call: TRBD1 (5 bases). This CDR3 has 14 amino acids. The ends were cut back, 0 bases at V and 5 bases at J, with 10 bases in the middle. Germline assignment: CDR1 MGHRA and CDR2 YSYEKL.

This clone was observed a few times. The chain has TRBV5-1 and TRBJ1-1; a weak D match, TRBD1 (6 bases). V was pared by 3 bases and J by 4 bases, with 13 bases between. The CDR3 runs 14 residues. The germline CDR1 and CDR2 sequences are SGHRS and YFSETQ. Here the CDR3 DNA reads TGCGCCAGCAGCTCGGAGGGGGGGCCCACTGAAGCTTTCTTT. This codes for CASSSEGGPTEAFF.

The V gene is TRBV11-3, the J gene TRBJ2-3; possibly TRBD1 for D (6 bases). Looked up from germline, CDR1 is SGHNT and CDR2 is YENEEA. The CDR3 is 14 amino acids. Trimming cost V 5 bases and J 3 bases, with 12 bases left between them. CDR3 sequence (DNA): TGTGCCAGCAGCAGCCGCAGGGGAACAGATACGCAGTATTTT. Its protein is CASSSRRGTDTQYF.

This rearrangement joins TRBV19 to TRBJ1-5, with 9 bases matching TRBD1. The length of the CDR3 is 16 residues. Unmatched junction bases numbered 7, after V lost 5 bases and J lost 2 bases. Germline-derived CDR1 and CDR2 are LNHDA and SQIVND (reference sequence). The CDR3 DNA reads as TGTGCCAGTAGTCAACAGGGGGCGCAGGGCAATCAGCCCCAGCATTTT. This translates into CASSQQGAQGNQPQHF.

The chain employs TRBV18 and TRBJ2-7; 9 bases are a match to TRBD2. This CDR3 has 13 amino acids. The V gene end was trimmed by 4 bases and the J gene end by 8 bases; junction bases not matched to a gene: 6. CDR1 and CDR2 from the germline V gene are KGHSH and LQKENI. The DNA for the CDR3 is TGTGCCAGCTCACTCTTAGCGGGAGAGCAGCAGTACTTC. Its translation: CASSLLAGEQQYF.

CDR3: CASSLPPVDNGYTF. The CDR3, as DNA: TGTGCCAGCAGCTTGCCCCCTGTGGACAATGGCTACACCTTC. The chain combines TRBV5-6 with TRBJ1-2, with D maybe TRBD1 (5 bases). In germline, CDR1 is SGHDT, CDR2 YYEEEE. With 1 base removed from V and 6 bases from J, the gap between germline ends came to 13 bases. CDR3 length: 14 amino acids.

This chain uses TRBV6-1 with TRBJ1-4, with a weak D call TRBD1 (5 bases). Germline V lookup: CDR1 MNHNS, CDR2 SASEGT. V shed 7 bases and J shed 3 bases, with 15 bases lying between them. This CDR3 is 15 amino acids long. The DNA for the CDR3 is TGTGCCAGCACCCCAACGGGGGTGGCTAATGAAAAACTGTTTTTT. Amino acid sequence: CASTPTGVANEKLFF.

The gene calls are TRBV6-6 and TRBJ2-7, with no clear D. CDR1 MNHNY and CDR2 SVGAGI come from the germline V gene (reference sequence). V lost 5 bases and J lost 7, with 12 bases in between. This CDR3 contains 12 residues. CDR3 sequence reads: CASSVQQEEQYF. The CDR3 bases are TGTGCCAGCAGTGTGCAGCAGGAAGAGCAGTACTTC.

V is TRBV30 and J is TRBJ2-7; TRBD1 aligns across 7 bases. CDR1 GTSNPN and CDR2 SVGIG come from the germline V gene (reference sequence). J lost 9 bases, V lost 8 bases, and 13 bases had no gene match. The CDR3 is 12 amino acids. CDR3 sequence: CAPRGRGGRQYF. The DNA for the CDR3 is TGTGCCCCGAGGGGGCGTGGAGGACGGCAGTACTTC. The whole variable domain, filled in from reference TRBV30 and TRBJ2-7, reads SQTIHQWPATLVQPVGSPLSLECTVEGTSNPNLYWYRQAAGRGLQLLFYSVGIGQISSEVPQNLSASRPQDRQFILSSKKLLLSDSGFYLCAPRGRGGRQYFGPGTRLTVT.

The CDR3 protein is CASSPSRDSTTNSPLHF. The CDR3 coding sequence is TGTGCCAGCAGCCCAAGCCGGGACAGTACTACTAATTCACCCCTCCACTTT. J is TRBJ1-6 and V is TRBV7-2; 7 nucleotides align to TRBD1. The CDR3 loop spans 17 amino acids. The V gene's germline CDR1 is SGHTA and CDR2 FQGNSA. V gave up 5 bases and J gave up 6 bases; unmatched junction bases: 13.

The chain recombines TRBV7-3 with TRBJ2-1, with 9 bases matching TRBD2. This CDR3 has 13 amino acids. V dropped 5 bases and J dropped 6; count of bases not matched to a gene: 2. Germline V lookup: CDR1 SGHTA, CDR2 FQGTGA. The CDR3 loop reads CASSSGGFNEQFF. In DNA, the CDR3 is TGTGCCAGCAGCAGCGGGGGGTTCAATGAGCAGTTCTTC.

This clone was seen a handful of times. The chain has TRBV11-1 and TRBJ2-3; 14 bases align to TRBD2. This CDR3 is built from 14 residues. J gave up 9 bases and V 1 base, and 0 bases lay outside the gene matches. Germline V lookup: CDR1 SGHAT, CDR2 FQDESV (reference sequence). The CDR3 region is CASSLGLAGGTQYF. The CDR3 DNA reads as TGTGCCAGCAGCTTAGGACTAGCGGGGGGGACGCAGTATTTT.

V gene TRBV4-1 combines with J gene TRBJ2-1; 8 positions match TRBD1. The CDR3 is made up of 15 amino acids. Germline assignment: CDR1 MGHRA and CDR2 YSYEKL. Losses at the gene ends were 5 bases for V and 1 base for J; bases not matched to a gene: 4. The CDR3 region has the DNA TGCGCCAGCAGCGGCCGGGACAGGTCCTACAATGAGCAGTTCTTC. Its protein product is CASSGRDRSYNEQFF.

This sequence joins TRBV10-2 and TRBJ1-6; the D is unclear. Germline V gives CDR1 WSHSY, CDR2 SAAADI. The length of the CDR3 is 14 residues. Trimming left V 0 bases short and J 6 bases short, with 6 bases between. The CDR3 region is CASSESFGNSPLHF. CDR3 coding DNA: TGCGCCAGCAGTGAGTCATTCGGTAATTCACCCCTCCACTTT.

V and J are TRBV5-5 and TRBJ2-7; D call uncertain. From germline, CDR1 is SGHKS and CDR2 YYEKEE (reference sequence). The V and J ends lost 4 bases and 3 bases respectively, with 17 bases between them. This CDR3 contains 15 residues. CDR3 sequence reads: CASSLLTVTYYEQYF. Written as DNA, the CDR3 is TGTGCCAGCAGCCTCCTTACAGTTACCTACTACGAGCAGTACTTC.

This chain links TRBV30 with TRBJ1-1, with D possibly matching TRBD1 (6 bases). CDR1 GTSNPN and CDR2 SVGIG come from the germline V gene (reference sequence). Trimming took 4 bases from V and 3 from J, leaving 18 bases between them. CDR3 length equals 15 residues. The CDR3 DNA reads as TGTGCCTGGAAAGGGGGACCAATCGGGGACACTGAAGCTTTCTTT. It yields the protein CAWKGGPIGDTEAFF.